This TCR beta chain was found in a study of CD8 T cells in Susac syndrome. cDNA came from about 0.5 to 1 ug RNA primed by random hexamers. TCRdb called the immunoSEQ multiplex PCR reads again in MiXCR, with one record for every CDR3 protein. This table has about 130,000 distinct CDR3 sequences, approximately 95% appearing once. Germline CDR1 MDHEN, CDR2 SYDVKM. The V and J ends lost 5 bases and 4 bases respectively, with 15 bases between them. The CDR3 contains 14 residues. Sequencing of TCR beta covered CD8+ and CD4+ T cells obtained from blood. Both CD4+ and CD8+ T cells were negatively isolated, and TEMRA cells underwent FACS enrichment.

This chain joins TRBV28 and TRBJ2-7, with a weak D call TRBD1 (5 bases). What was sequenced was CD8+ T cells from PBMCs. This receptor was identified in a human donor with Susac syndrome. CDR3 nucleotides: TGTGCCAGCAGTGAGAGGACACTGGGTTACGAGCAGTACTTC. Amino acid sequence: CASSERTLGYEQYF. Looking up the rest from reference TRBV28 and TRBJ2-7 gives the full variable domain: DVKVTQSSRYLVKRTGEKVFLECVQDMDHENMFWYRQDPGLGLRLIYFSYDVKMKEKGDIPEGYSVSREKKERFSLILESASTNQTSMYLCASSERTLGYEQYFGPGTRLTVT.